What follows describes a single T cell receptor (beta chain). Antigen: not known. The data stem from a study of T cell responses to AZD1222 COVID-19 vaccine. The V end lost 5 bases, the J end lost 2 bases, and 10 bases lay between the germline ends. Germline values: CDR1 SGHVS, CDR2 FQNEAQ. The CDR3 consists of 14 residues. The study's findings and limits: Only five or six individuals given AZD1222 were seropositive at baseline.

Sequencing was performed with immunoSEQ multiplex PCR; in TCRdb, only in-frame clones are kept and a portion is missing. The table has 130,000 to 150,000 clones, roughly four fifths seen once. The receptor's source is an adult in good health. Sequences were derived from peripheral blood, sampled on day 0 of MenACWY control vaccination. V gene TRBV7-8 combines with J gene TRBJ1-5, with unresolved D. In DNA form, the CDR3 reads TGTGCCAGCAGCCCCCTTTGGGGCAATCAGCCCCAGCATTTT. Its translation is CASSPLWGNQPQHF.